This TCR beta chain is from a study of T cell responses to AZD1222 COVID-19 vaccine. General observations from the study: The donors showed a predominance of white British ancestry and of females, with possible underestimation of clonal diversity. Baseline serology detected seropositivity in only six AZD1222 recipients. Elevations in Spike-specific TCR breadth and depth followed administration of two AZD1222 doses. Scientists sampled the repertoires only once the peak T cell response had passed.

Germline V gene data show CDR1 as SGHAT and CDR2 as FQDESV (reference sequence). With 6 bases removed from V and 7 bases from J, the gap between germline ends came to 21 bases. CDR3 size: 15 residues. The table came from immunoSEQ multiplex PCR; TCRdb's copy has only in-frame clones and leaves some out. The sample consists of 110,000 or so clones, 86% of them appearing once. As to this clone: Its antigen is not identified.

The chain carries TRBV11-1 and TRBJ1-2; D not resolved. The source was peripheral blood, collected 28 days after the second AZD1222 dose. The source of this sequence is an adult who received the AZD1222 COVID-19 vaccine. For the CDR3, the DNA is TGTGCCAGCAGACCTTCAACTGAAACTCGGGGTGGCTACACCTTC. Translation: CASRPSTETRGGYTF.